What follows describes a single T cell receptor (beta chain). The sample is drawn from a study of blood T cell repertoires in COVID-19. Germline lookup yields CDR1 PRHDT and CDR2 FYEKMQ (reference sequence). J gave up 4 bases and V 8 bases, and 5 bases lay outside the gene matches. The CDR3 covers 15 residues. The protocol was immunoSEQ multiplex PCR, while the TCRdb copy is restricted to in-frame clones and leaves out a portion. The sample consists of around 340,000 clones, roughly 90% of them appearing once. The source is a woman aged 25 to 39 who had been exposed to COVID-19. This chain links TRBV13 with TRBJ2-5; 15 bases line up with TRBD2. The sequencing input was PBMCs or T cells enriched from blood (not recorded which). Here the CDR3 DNA reads TGTGCCAGCGGGACTAGCGGGAGGAATGGAGAGACCCAGTACTTC. This codes for CASGTSGRNGETQYF.